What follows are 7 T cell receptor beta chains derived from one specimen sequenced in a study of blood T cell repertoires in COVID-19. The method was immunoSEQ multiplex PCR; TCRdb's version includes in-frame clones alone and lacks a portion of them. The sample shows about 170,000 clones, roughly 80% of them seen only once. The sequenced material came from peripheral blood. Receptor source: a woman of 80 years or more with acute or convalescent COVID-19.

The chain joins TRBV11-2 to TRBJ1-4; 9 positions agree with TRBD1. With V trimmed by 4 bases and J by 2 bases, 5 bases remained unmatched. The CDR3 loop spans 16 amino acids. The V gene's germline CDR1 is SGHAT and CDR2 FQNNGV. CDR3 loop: CASSWGDRVTNEKLFF. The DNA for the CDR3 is TGTGCCAGCAGCTGGGGGGACAGGGTCACTAATGAAAAACTGTTTTTT.

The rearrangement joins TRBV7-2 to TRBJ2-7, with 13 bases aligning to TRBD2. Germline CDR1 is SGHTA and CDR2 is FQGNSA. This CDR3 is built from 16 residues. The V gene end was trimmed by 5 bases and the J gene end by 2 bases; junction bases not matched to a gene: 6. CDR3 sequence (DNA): TGTGCCAGCAGCCAGGACGGACTAGCGGGGGCCTACGAGCAGTACTTC. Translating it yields CASSQDGLAGAYEQYF.

This CDR3 is CASSTGTGGTEAFF. CDR3 DNA sequence: TGTGCCAGCTCAACAGGGACAGGGGGCACTGAAGCTTTCTTT. This chain links TRBV18 with TRBJ1-1, with 11 nucleotides matching TRBD1. The CDR3 covers 14 residues. The germline V gene has CDR1 KGHSH and CDR2 LQKENI. Germline trimming cut 5 bases from V and 4 bases from J; bases unmatched to any gene: 3.

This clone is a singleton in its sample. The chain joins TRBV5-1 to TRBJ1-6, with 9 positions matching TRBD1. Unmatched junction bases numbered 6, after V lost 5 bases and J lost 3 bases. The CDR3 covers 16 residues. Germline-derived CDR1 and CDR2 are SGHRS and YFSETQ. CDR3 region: CASSPGTGIYNSPLHF. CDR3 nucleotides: TGCGCCAGCAGTCCCGGGACAGGGATCTATAATTCACCCCTCCACTTT.

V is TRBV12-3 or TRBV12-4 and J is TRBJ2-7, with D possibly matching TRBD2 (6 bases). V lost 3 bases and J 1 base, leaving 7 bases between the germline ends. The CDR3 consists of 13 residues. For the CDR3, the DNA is TGTGCCAGCAGTTTTGGAGGGTCCTACGAGCAGTACTTC. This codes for CASSFGGSYEQYF.

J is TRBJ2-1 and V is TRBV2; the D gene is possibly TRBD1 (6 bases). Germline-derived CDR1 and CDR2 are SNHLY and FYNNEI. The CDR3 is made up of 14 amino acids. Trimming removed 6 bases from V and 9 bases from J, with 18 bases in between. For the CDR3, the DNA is TGTGCCAGCAGGGGGGCCGGGACATGGGGTGAGCAGTTCTTC. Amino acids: CASRGAGTWGEQFF.

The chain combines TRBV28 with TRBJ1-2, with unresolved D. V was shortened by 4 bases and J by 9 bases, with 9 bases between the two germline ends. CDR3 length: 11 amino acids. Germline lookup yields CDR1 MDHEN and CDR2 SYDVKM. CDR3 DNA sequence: TGTGCCAGCAGTTCCCCGAGGCGCTACACCTTC. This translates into CASSSPRRYTF.